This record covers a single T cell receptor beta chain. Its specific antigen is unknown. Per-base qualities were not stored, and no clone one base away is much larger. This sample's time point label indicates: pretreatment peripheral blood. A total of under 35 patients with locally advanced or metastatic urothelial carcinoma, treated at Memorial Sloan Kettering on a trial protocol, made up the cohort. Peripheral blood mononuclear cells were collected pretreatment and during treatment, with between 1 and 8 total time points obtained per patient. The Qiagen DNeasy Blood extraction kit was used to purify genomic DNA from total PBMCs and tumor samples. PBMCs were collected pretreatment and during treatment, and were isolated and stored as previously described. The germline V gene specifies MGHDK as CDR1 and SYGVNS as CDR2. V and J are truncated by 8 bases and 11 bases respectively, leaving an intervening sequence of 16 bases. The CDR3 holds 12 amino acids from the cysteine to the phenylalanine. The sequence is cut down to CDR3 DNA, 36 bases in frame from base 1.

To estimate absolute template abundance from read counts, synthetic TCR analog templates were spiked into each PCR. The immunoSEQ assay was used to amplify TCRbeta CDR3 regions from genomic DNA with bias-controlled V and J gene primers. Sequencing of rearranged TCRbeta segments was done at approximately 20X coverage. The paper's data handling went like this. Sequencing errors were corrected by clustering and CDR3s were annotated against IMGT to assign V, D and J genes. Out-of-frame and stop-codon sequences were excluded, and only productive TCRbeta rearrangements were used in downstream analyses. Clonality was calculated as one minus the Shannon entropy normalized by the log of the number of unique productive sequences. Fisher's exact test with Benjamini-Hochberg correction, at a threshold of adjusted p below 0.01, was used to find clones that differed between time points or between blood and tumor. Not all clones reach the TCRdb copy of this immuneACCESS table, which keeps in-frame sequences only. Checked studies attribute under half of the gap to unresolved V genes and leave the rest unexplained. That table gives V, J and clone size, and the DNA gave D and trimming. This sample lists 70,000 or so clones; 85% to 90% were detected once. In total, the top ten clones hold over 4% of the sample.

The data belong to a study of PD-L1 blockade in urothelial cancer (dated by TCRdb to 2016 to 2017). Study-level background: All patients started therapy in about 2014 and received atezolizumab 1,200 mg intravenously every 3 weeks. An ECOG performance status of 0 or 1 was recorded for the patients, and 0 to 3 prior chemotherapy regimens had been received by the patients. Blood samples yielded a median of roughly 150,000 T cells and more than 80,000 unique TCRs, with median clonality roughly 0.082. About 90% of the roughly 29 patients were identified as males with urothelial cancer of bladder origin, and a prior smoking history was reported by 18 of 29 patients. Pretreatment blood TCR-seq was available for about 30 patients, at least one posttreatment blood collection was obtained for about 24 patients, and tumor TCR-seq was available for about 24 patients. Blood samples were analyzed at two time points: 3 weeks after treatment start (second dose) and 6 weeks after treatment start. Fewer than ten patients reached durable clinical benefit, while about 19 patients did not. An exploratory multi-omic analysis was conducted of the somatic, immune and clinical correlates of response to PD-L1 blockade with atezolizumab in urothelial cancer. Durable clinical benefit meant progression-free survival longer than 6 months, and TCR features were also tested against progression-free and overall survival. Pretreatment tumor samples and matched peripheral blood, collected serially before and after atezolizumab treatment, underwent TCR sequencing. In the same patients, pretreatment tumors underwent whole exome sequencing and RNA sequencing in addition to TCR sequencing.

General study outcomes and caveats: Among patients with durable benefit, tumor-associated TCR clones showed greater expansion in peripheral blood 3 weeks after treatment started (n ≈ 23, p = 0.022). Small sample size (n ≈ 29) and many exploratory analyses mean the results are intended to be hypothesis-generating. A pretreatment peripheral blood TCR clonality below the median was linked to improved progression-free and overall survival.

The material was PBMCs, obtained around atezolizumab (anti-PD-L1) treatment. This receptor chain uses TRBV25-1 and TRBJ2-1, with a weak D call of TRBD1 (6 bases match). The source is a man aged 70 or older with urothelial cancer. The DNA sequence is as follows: TGTGCCAGCGGGGGTCCGGGACAAAAGCAGTTCTTC. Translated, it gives CASGGPGQKQFF.